Included here is one T cell receptor (beta chain) sequence, with context. This entry belongs to a study of blood T cell repertoires in COVID-19. The overall study: Cohort 3 donors counted as recovered after two negative PCRs, clearance, or resolved symptoms. The analysed material was cDNA or gDNA that came from T cells, B-cell-depleted T cells, or PBMCs.

The CDR3 consists of 15 residues. V shed 1 base and J 2 bases; nucleotides not matched to a gene: 3. CDR1 is LNHDA and CDR2 is SQIVND in the germline V gene (reference sequence). In the authors' methods: Amplification with reference gene primers provided the estimates of nucleated cell counts. Only in-frame clones appear in the TCRdb table, and some are missing; sequencing was by immunoSEQ multiplex PCR. The DNA gave D and trimming, while V, J and clone size come from that table. Of 350,000 to 400,000 clones in the sample, about 89% are singletons; the top ten hold around 2%. Residents of about 25 US areas, aged about 18 to 89 years, made up the participants.

The sequence derives from a man aged 35-49 years in a cohort exposed to, infected with or recovered from COVID-19 (not recorded which). Material for sequencing was PBMCs or T cells enriched from blood (not recorded which). The chain uses TRBV19 and TRBJ2-7; 9 bases map to TRBD2. The CDR3 nucleotides read TGTGCCAGTAGTATAGTAGCGGGGGCGGCCTACGAGCAGTACTTC. Amino acids: CASSIVAGAAYEQYF.